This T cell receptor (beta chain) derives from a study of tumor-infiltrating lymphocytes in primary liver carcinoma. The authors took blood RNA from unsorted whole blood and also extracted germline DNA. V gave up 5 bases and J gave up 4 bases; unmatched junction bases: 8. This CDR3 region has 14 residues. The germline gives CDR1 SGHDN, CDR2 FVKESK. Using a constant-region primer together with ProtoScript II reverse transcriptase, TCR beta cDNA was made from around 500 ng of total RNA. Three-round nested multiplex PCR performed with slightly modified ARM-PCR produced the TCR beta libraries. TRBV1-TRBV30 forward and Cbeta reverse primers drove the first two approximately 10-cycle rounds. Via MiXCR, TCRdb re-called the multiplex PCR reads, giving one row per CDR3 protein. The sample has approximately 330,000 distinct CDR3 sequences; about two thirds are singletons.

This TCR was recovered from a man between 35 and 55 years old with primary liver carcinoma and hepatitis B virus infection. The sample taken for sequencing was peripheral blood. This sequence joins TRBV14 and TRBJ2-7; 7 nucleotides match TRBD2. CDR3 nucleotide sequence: TGTGCCAGCAGCGAGGACGGCGGGGGATACGAGCAGTACTTC. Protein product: CASSEDGGGYEQYF. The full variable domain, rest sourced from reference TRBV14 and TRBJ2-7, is EAGVTQFPSHSVIEKGQTVTLRCDPISGHDNLYWYRRVMGKEIKFLLHFVKESKQDESGMPNNRFLAERTGGTYSTLKVQPAELEDSGVYFCASSEDGGGYEQYFGPGTRLTVT.